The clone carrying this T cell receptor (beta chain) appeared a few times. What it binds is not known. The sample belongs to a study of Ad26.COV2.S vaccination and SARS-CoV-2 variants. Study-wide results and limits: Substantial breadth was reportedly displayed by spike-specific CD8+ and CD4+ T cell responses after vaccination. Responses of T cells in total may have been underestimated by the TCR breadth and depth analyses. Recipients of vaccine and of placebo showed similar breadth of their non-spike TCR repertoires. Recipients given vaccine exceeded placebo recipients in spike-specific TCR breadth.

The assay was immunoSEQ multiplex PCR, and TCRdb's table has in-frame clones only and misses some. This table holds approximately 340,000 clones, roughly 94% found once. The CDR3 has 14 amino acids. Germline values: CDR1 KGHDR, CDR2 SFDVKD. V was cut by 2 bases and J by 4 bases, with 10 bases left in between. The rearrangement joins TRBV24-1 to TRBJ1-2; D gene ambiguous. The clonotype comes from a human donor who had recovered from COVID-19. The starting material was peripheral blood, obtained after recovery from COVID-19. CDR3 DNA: TGTGCCACCAGTGATTCCCACCTTGGCTATGGCTACACCTTC. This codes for CATSDSHLGYGYTF.